This T cell receptor (beta chain) is from a study of T cell changes during pregnancy in multiple sclerosis. This CDR3 spans 15 amino acids. Germline CDR1 reads MNHEY; CDR2 reads SVGAGI. Trimming took 1 base from V and 4 from J, leaving 10 bases between them. Sequencing used immunoSEQ multiplex PCR; TCRdb keeps in-frame clones, though not all of them. Of some 48,000 clones listed, 75% to 90% are singletons. The receptor was derived from a female donor with multiple sclerosis, enrolled in a pregnancy study. The sample here was CD8+ T cells from peripheral blood mononuclear cells, taken in the second trimester of pregnancy. V and J are TRBV6-5 and TRBJ2-2, with D possibly matching TRBD2 (6 bases). CDR3 residues: CASSYFSGSTGELFF. The CDR3 region has the DNA TGTGCCAGCAGTTACTTTTCCGGGAGCACCGGGGAGCTGTTTTTT.